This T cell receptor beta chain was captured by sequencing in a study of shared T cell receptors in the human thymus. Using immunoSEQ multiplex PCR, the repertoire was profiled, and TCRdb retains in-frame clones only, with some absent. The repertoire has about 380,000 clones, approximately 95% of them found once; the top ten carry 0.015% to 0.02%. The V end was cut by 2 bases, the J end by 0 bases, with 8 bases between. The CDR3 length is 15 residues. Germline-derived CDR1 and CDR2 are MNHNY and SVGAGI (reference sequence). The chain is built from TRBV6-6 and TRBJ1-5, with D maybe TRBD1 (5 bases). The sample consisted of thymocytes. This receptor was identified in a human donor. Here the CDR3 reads CASSYGAFSNQPQHF. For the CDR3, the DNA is TGTGCCAGCAGTTACGGGGCTTTTAGCAATCAGCCCCAGCATTTT.